Described below is a single T cell receptor beta chain sequence and its context. What it binds is unknown. The data belong to a study of T-cell reconstitution after alpha-beta-depleted transplantation in children. Points from the study as a whole: Certain patients had high TCRbeta diversity at day 60, and it came from recipient T cells and thymic progenitors that survived. At the one-year point after transplant, T-cell counts and TCRbeta diversity were found to come mostly from T cells that had been newly produced. It was reported that alpha-beta T cells came from several hundred expanded graft clones (about two months after transplant).

Germline CDR1 is SGHTA and CDR2 is FQGNSA. V was shortened by 1 base and J by 0 bases, with 13 bases between the two germline ends. The CDR3 covers 16 residues. The TCRbeta library was prepared with unique molecular identifiers. TCRdb processed the PCR reads anew with MiXCR; each CDR3 protein has one entry. The repertoire has fewer than 700,000 distinct CDR3 sequences, approximately 12% of them found once; the top ten carry about 2%. This specimen was PBMCs, mostly from graft donor cells, taken 360 days after TCRalphabeta/CD19-depleted stem cell transplant. The chain couples TRBV7-2 to TRBJ2-7, with D perhaps TRBD2 (5 bases). The origin of this receptor is a male patient younger than 18 who had a stem cell transplant for acute myeloid leukemia, so the T cells may come from the graft donor. The CDR3 DNA sequence: TGTGCCAGCAGCTTAGTGTCGAGCGGCCTCTCCTACGAGCAGTACTTC. Translated: CASSLVSSGLSYEQYF.